The clone carrying this T cell receptor (beta chain) was counted at least ten times. Its antigen is undetermined. These data belong to a study of T-cell reconstitution after alpha-beta-depleted transplantation in children. Study outcomes and limitations: The origin of high day-60 TCRbeta diversity in some patients lay in surviving recipient T cells and thymic progenitors. Several hundred expanded graft clones reportedly gave rise to the alpha-beta T cells present about two months after transplant. One year after transplant, T-cell counts and diversity came mostly from newly produced T cells.

Between the trimmed V and J ends, which lost 4 bases and 0 bases, there was a span of 16 bases. The CDR3 consists of 17 residues. Unique molecular identifiers were used to barcode this TCRbeta library. TCRdb re-called the PCR reads through MiXCR, storing one row per CDR3 protein. The data contain about 300,000 distinct CDR3 sequences, roughly 8.2% of them seen just once; the ten biggest clones take up 9.1%. The rearrangement links TRBV12-3 or TRBV12-4 to TRBJ2-4; TRBD1 is a possible D gene (6 bases). The TCR sequence derives from a female patient aged 2-9 years who had a stem cell transplant for Fanconi anemia, so the T cells may come from the graft donor. The specimen was peripheral blood, collected 360 days after TCRalphabeta/CD19-depleted stem cell transplant. The CDR3: CASSSTGSSLAKNIQYF. CDR3 nucleotide sequence: TGTGCCAGCAGTTCCACAGGGTCCTCGCTAGCCAAAAACATTCAGTACTTC.